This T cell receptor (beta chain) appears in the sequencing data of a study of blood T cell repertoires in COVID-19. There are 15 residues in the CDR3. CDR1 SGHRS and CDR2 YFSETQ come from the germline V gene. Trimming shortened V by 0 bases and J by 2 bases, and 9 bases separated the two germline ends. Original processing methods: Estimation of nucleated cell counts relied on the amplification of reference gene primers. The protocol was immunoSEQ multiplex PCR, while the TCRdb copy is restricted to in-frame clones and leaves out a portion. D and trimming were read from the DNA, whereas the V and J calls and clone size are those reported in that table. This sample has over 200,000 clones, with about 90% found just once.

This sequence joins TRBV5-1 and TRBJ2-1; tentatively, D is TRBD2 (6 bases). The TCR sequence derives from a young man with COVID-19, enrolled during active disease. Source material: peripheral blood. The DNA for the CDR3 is TGCGCCAGCAGCTTGGGGGGCGGGACCTACAATGAGCAGTTCTTC. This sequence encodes CASSLGGGTYNEQFF.